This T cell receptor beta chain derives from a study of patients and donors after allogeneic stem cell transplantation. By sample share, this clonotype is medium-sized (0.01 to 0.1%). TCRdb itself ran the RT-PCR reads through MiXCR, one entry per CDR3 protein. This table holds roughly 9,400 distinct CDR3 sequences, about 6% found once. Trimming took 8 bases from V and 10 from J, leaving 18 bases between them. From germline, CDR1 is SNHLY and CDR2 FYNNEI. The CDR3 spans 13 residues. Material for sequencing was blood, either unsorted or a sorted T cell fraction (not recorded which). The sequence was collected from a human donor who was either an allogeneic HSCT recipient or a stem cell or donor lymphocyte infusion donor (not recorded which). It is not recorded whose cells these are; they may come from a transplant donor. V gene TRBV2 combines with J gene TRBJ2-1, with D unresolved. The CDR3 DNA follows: TGTGCCAGCCATATTCGGGCCCCCCTGGAGCAGTTCTTC. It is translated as CASHIRAPLEQFF.